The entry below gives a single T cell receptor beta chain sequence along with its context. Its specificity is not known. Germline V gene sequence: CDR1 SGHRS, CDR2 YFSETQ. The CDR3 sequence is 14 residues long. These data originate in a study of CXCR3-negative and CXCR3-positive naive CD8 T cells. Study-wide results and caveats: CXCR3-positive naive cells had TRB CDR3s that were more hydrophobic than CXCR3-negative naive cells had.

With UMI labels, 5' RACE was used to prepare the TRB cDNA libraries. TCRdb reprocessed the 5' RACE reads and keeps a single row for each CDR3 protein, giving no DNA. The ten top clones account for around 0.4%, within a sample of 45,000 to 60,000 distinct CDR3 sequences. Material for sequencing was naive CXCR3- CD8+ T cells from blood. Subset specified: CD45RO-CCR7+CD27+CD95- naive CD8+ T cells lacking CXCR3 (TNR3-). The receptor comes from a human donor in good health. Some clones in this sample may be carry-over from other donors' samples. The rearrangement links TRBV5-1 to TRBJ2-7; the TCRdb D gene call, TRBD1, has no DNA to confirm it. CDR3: CASSLGDRTYEQYF.